The 25 T cell receptor beta chains in this list originate from one sample, sequenced in a study of spatial heterogeneity in lung cancer. One entry per CDR3 protein, called by TCRdb with MiXCR from the 5' RACE reads. Seen here are 20,000 to 30,000 distinct CDR3 sequences, approximately 4.7% observed once, and the top ten hold less than 5.5%. Described time point: sample taken at primary tumor resection. The source was PBMCs, collected at surgery. These receptor sequences come from a male donor with early-stage non-small cell lung cancer.

In its sample, this clonotype was seen many times. The chain uses TRBV28 and TRBJ1-2; D is unresolved. The CDR3 has 15 amino acids. Germline CDR1 and CDR2: MDHEN and SYDVKM. V was clipped by 2 bases and J by 0 bases, with 10 bases between them. CDR3 protein: CASSLPGGTNYGYTF. CDR3 sequence (DNA): TGTGCCAGCAGTTTACCAGGCGGGACTAACTATGGCTACACCTTC.

This clonotype was recorded many times. This chain joins TRBV4-2 and TRBJ2-7; D might be TRBD2 (6 bases). The CDR3 runs to 15 residues. V lost 0 bases and J 4 bases, leaving 13 bases between the germline ends. Germline lookup yields CDR1 LGHNA and CDR2 YNFKEQ. For the CDR3, the DNA is TGTGCCAGCAGCCAAGATTTTAGCGGCCCATACGAGCAGTACTTC. This codes for CASSQDFSGPYEQYF.

This clonotype was counted many times. The chain has TRBV7-3 and TRBJ2-7, with no clear D. The length of the CDR3 is 17 residues. Germline assignment: CDR1 SGHTA and CDR2 FQGTGA. V lost 5 bases to trimming and J lost 0 bases, with 20 bases between them. The DNA of the CDR3 is TGTGCCAGCAGCCGAACCCCGAACTCCTATAGCTCCTACGAGCAGTACTTC. Translated: CASSRTPNSYSSYEQYF.

This clonotype was seen ten or more times. This rearrangement joins TRBV29-1 to TRBJ2-1, with 9 bases lining up with TRBD1. CDR1 and CDR2 from the germline V gene are SQVTM and ANQGSEA. The V and J ends lost 5 bases and 6 bases, in that order; junction bases with no gene match: 5. This CDR3 has 13 amino acids. Here the CDR3 reads CSVSGQGINEQFF. The CDR3, as DNA: TGCAGCGTTTCAGGACAGGGGATCAATGAGCAGTTCTTC.

This chain links TRBV11-2 with TRBJ2-3; a weak D match, TRBD2 (7 bases). Trimming cost V 4 bases and J 0 bases, with 14 bases left between them. CDR3 length equals 16 residues. Germline V gives CDR1 SGHAT, CDR2 FQNNGV. As DNA, the CDR3 is TGTGCCAGCAGCTCAAGGGGGGGTATTAGCACAGATACGCAGTATTTT. Its protein is CASSSRGGISTDTQYF.

In this sample, this clonotype turned up many times. The chain combines TRBV11-2 with TRBJ1-1, with D unresolved. Germline CDR1 is SGHAT and CDR2 is FQNNGV. V gave up 1 base and J gave up 0 bases, with 12 bases separating them. The CDR3 runs to 16 residues. CDR3 DNA sequence: TGTGCCAGCAGCTTAGTGGCGGCGGGGATGAACACTGAAGCTTTCTTT. Translation: CASSLVAAGMNTEAFF.

Ten or more counts support this clonotype. The chain recombines TRBV25-1 with TRBJ2-5, with D unresolved. Per germline, CDR1 MGHDK and CDR2 SYGVNS. This CDR3 is built from 11 residues. V lost 4 bases and J lost 3, with 3 bases in between. This CDR3 is CASSAEETQYF. The CDR3 nucleotides are TGTGCCAGCAGTGCGGAAGAGACCCAGTACTTC.

Only one count was recorded for this clonotype. This may arise from a read error, as a much more abundant clone is one base away. The rearrangement uses TRBV20-1 and TRBJ1-1; no definite D call. CDR3 size: 12 residues. CDR1 and CDR2 from the germline V gene are DFQATT and SNEGSKA (reference sequence). Here the CDR3 reads CSARRTNIEAFF. CDR3 coding DNA: TGCAGTGCTAGGCGTACGAACATTGAAGCTTTCTTT.

This clonotype was recorded a few times. The chain combines TRBV12-3 or TRBV12-4 with TRBJ1-1, with unresolved D. The CDR3 contains 13 residues. Trimming left V 5 bases short and J 4 bases short, with 11 bases between. The CDR3 nucleotides are TGTGCCAGCAGTACGATGGGGAGCACTGAAGCTTTCTTT. Amino acid sequence: CASSTMGSTEAFF.

This clonotype was seen ten or more times. This sequence joins TRBV7-2 and TRBJ2-5, with D possibly matching TRBD2 (5 bases). This CDR3 is 14 amino acids long. The V end lost 7 bases, the J end lost 5 bases, and 17 bases lay between the germline ends. Germline V gene data show CDR1 as SGHTA and CDR2 as FQGNSA. The CDR3 sequence: CASTRRRGDETQYF. The CDR3 coding sequence is TGTGCCAGCACCCGAAGACGGGGTGACGAGACCCAGTACTTC. Together with reference TRBV7-2 and TRBJ2-5, the CDR3 gives the full variable domain: GAGVSQSPSNKVTEKGKDVELRCDPISGHTALYWYRQSLGQGLEFLIYFQGNSAPDKSGLPSDRFSAERTGGSVSTLTIQRTQQEDSAVYLCASTRRRGDETQYFGPGTRLLVL.

This clonotype was seen at least ten times. The chain employs TRBV28 and TRBJ2-2; D gene ambiguous. Between the trimmed V and J ends, which lost 5 bases and 1 base, there was a span of 8 bases. This CDR3 is 14 amino acids long. Germline loops: CDR1 MDHEN, CDR2 SYDVKM. The CDR3 protein is CASSPGQNTGELFF. CDR3 in DNA: TGTGCCAGCAGTCCAGGCCAGAACACCGGGGAGCTGTTTTTT. Based on the CDR3 plus reference TRBV28 and TRBJ2-2, the full variable domain is DVKVTQSSRYLVKRTGEKVFLECVQDMDHENMFWYRQDPGLGLRLIYFSYDVKMKEKGDIPEGYSVSREKKERFSLILESASTNQTSMYLCASSPGQNTGELFFGEGSRLTVL.

In its sample, this clonotype was seen many times. The rearrangement uses TRBV25-1 and TRBJ2-3; D gene ambiguous. Germline values: CDR1 MGHDK, CDR2 SYGVNS. This CDR3 has 14 residues. Deletions cut 7 bases from V and 2 bases from J, with 13 bases between. CDR3 DNA sequence: TGTGCCAGCACTCCGGAGCCAGCCACAGATACGCAGTATTTT. This codes for CASTPEPATDTQYF.

This clonotype has at least ten counts. The gene calls are TRBV6-5 and TRBJ2-3; D may be TRBD2 (6 bases). V dropped 6 bases and J dropped 3 bases, with 13 bases sitting between them. CDR3 length: 14 residues. CDR1 is MNHEY, CDR2 SVGAGI, per germline. The CDR3 sequence is CASRSLGRTDTQYF. The CDR3 DNA is TGTGCCAGCAGGTCACTAGGGAGGACAGATACGCAGTATTTT.

This clonotype was observed at least ten times. The chain has TRBV6-5 and TRBJ1-4, with 10 nucleotides matching TRBD1. The CDR3 spans 15 residues. Losses at the gene ends were 6 bases for V and 4 bases for J; bases not matched to a gene: 5. CDR1 is MNHEY and CDR2 is SVGAGI in the germline V gene. CDR3 DNA: TGTGCCAGCAGACCGGACAGGGGGGTTAATGAAAAACTGTTTTTT. Residues: CASRPDRGVNEKLFF.

Ten or more counts support this clonotype. The chain couples TRBV11-2 to TRBJ1-1; D is possibly TRBD1 (6 bases). This CDR3 region has 19 residues. Germline V lookup: CDR1 SGHAT, CDR2 FQNNGV. Trimming pared 1 base from V and 1 base from J, leaving 22 bases between. The CDR3 sequence is CASSLGKGDKYDRNTEAFF. The CDR3 DNA follows: TGTGCCAGCAGCTTAGGGAAGGGGGACAAATATGACAGGAACACTGAAGCTTTCTTT.

The V and J genes are TRBV24-1 and TRBJ2-3; D is possibly TRBD1 or TRBD2 (6 bases each). Germline assignment: CDR1 KGHDR and CDR2 SFDVKD. The CDR3 sequence is 16 residues long. Trimming took 1 base from V and 3 from J, leaving 13 bases between them. The CDR3 is CATSDFSGAGTDTQYF. The DNA of the CDR3 is TGTGCCACCAGTGATTTTTCGGGGGCTGGAACAGATACGCAGTATTTT.

This clonotype has at least ten counts. The chain employs TRBV6-6 and TRBJ2-3, with unresolved D. Germline CDR1 and CDR2: MNHNY and SVGAGI (reference sequence). V was shortened by 0 bases and J by 4 bases, with 2 bases between the two germline ends. The CDR3 extends over 12 amino acids. The DNA for the CDR3 is TGTGCCAGCAGTTACTCGCCAGATACGCAGTATTTT. Amino acid sequence: CASSYSPDTQYF.

This clonotype was seen at least ten times. The V and J genes are TRBV9 and TRBJ1-6; 8 nucleotides align to TRBD1. Germline V gene lookup returns CDR1 SGDLS and CDR2 YYNGEE. This CDR3 is built from 15 residues. J lost 10 bases, V lost 5 bases, and 11 bases had no gene match. The CDR3, as DNA: TGTGCCAGCAGGGAAGAGGGGCCAGGGGGCTCACCCCTCCACTTT. As protein: CASREEGPGGSPLHF. Based on the CDR3 plus reference TRBV9 and TRBJ1-6, the full variable domain is DSGVTQTPKHLITATGQRVTLRCSPRSGDLSVYWYQQSLDQGLQFLIQYYNGEERAKGNILERFSAQQFPDLHSELNLSSLELGDSALYFCASREEGPGGSPLHFGNGTRLTVT.

This clonotype has a count of ten or more. A junction boundary mismatches the germline segment, possibly from a read error. The gene calls are TRBV7-9 and TRBJ1-3; D ambiguous. Germline CDR1 SEHNR, CDR2 FQNEAQ (reference sequence). The CDR3 is 14 amino acids. The CDR3 protein is CASTLTNSGNTIYF. In DNA, the CDR3 is TGTGCCAGCACCTTAACTAACTCTGGAAACACCATATATTTT.

This clonotype has just a few counts. The chain has TRBV7-2 and TRBJ2-5; 12 bases match TRBD2. V shed 5 bases, J shed 4 bases, and the junction held 5 bases outside the gene matches. CDR1 and CDR2 (germline): SGHTA, FQGNSA. The CDR3 totals 15 residues. CDR3 protein: CASSPSGGAGETQYF. Here the CDR3 DNA reads TGTGCCAGCAGCCCTAGCGGGGGGGCAGGAGAGACCCAGTACTTC. The full variable domain, in which reference TRBV7-2 and TRBJ2-5 provide the parts outside the CDR3, is GAGVSQSPSNKVTEKGKDVELRCDPISGHTALYWYRQSLGQGLEFLIYFQGNSAPDKSGLPSDRFSAERTGGSVSTLTIQRTQQEDSAVYLCASSPSGGAGETQYFGPGTRLLVL.

This clonotype was counted a few times. The V and J genes are TRBV30 and TRBJ1-3; no clear D. The V gene's germline CDR1 is GTSNPN and CDR2 SVGIG (reference sequence). This CDR3 spans 12 amino acids. Trimming removed 4 bases from V and 2 bases from J, with 6 bases in between. CDR3 sequence reads: CAWKKAGNTIYF. The CDR3 DNA reads as TGTGCCTGGAAAAAGGCTGGAAACACCATATATTTT. Looking up the rest from reference TRBV30 and TRBJ1-3 gives the full variable domain: SQTIHQWPATLVQPVGSPLSLECTVEGTSNPNLYWYRQAAGRGLQLLFYSVGIGQISSEVPQNLSASRPQDRQFILSSKKLLLSDSGFYLCAWKKAGNTIYFGEGSWLTVV.

This clonotype was seen at least ten times. The chain couples TRBV7-8 to TRBJ2-5; D unresolved. V shed 3 bases and J shed 4 bases, with 9 bases lying between them. Per germline, CDR1 SGHVS and CDR2 FQNEAQ. This CDR3 spans 13 amino acids. CDR3 DNA sequence: TGTGCCAGCAGCTTCCAACCGACAGAGACCCAGTACTTC. It translates to CASSFQPTETQYF. Based on the CDR3 plus reference TRBV7-8 and TRBJ2-5, the full variable domain is GAGVSQSPRYKVAKRGQDVALRCDPISGHVSLFWYQQALGQGPEFLTYFQNEAQLDKSGLPSDRFFAERPEGSVSTLKIQRTQQEDSAVYLCASSFQPTETQYFGPGTRLLVL.

In this sample, this clonotype turned up many times. The chain recombines TRBV27 with TRBJ1-5, with unresolved D. Trimming cost V 3 bases and J 7 bases, with 10 bases left between them. The germline V gene encodes CDR1 MNHEY and CDR2 SMNVEV (reference sequence). This CDR3 has 13 residues. The CDR3, as DNA: TGTGCCAGCAGTTTCGGGAGTGGCCAGCCCCAGCATTTT. Protein: CASSFGSGQPQHF.

This clonotype rates as medium-sized (0.01 to 0.1%). The chain joins TRBV5-1 to TRBJ2-4; D unclear. The CDR3 runs to 15 residues. V lost 4 bases and J lost 0, with 11 bases in between. CDR1 SGHRS and CDR2 YFSETQ come from the germline V gene. CDR3 in amino acids: CASSPDWLAKNIQYF. CDR3 DNA sequence: TGCGCCAGCAGCCCCGACTGGCTAGCCAAAAACATTCAGTACTTC.

The table lists this clonotype with many counts. The chain is built from TRBV7-2 and TRBJ2-3; D gene ambiguous. This CDR3 is built from 16 residues. Germline-derived CDR1 and CDR2 are SGHTA and FQGNSA. Trimming stripped 5 bases from V and 0 bases from J, with 15 bases between. The CDR3 DNA is TGTGCCAGCAGCCGCATCGGGCAGCCTAGCACAGATACGCAGTATTTT. It yields the protein CASSRIGQPSTDTQYF.